This T cell receptor (beta chain) was recorded in a study of blood T cell repertoires in COVID-19. V shed 3 bases and J shed 6 bases, with 14 bases lying between them. Germline V gene data show CDR1 as SQVTM and CDR2 as ANQGSEA. This CDR3 is built from 13 residues. Produced via immunoSEQ multiplex PCR; TCRdb's table is partial and in-frame only. There are about 40,000 clones in the sample; more than 85% occur only once, and approximately 19% lies in the top ten. This clonotype was obtained from a man in his forties or fifties in a cohort sampled during active COVID-19. The V and J genes are TRBV29-1 and TRBJ1-2, with no clear D. Sequenced material: peripheral blood. The CDR3 here is CSVDGQVGDGYTF. DNA for the CDR3: TGCAGCGTTGATGGGCAGGTCGGGGATGGCTACACCTTC.